This entry is about one TCR beta chain. The antigen is unknown. The germline V gene has CDR1 SEHNR and CDR2 FQNEAQ (reference sequence). The V gene lost 5 bases and the J gene lost 4 bases, with 11 bases spanning the gap. The CDR3 contains 13 residues. The split of CD4+ cells yielded CD45RA+ naive and CD45RA-negative memory subsets. These data are taken from a study of shared clonotypes between healthy human individuals. Across the whole study: Plates per donor: three CD4 naive, three CD4 memory, two CD8 naive, one CD8 memory.

Study-wide results and caveats: Larger richness was generally estimated for naive than memory subsets.

Measured with immunoSEQ multiplex PCR; TCRdb has only the in-frame clones, and not every one. The table has around 2.3 million clones, around 95% seen once. The TCR originated in a man between 18 and 29 years old in good health. The sequencing sample was made of naive CD4+ T cells sorted from blood. Described subset: CD45RA+ positively selected. V is TRBV7-9 and J is TRBJ2-5, with TRBD1 as a possible D gene (6 bases). This CDR3 is CASSPAGVETQYF. CDR3 sequence (DNA): TGTGCCAGCAGCCCCGCAGGGGTAGAGACCCAGTACTTC.